Listed here are 4 T cell receptor beta chains from one sample, sequenced in a study of metastatic and nonmetastatic thyroid tumors. TCRdb called clones again from the PCR reads with MiXCR. Here the sample spans about 23,000 clones, about 24% being singletons. None of the patients had undergone any treatment ahead of thyroid surgery. Sequenced input: tumor tissue. These receptors all come from a male donor with papillary thyroid cancer or a benign thyroid nodule (not recorded which). Some clones in this sample may be carry-over from other donors' samples.

This clone was seen repeatedly, ten times or more. The sample holds other DNA sequences that translate to the same CDR3. CDR3 nucleotides: TGCAGTGCTAGAGTGGGGGGAGAGACCCAGTACTTC. Protein: CSARVGGETQYF. This rearrangement joins TRBV20-1 to TRBJ2-5, with TRBD2 as a possible D gene (6 bases). Trimming shortened V by 1 base and J by 4 bases, and 7 bases separated the two germline ends. This CDR3 has 12 residues. Germline V gene data show CDR1 as DFQATT and CDR2 as SNEGSKA (reference sequence).

By sample fraction, this clone is medium-sized. This chain uses TRBV6-2 or TRBV6-3 with TRBJ2-7; 9 positions match TRBD2. Germline loops: CDR1 MNHEY, CDR2 SVGEGT. V was pared by 7 bases and J by 5 bases, with 12 bases of the junction left unmatched. The CDR3 extends over 15 amino acids. For the CDR3, the DNA is TGTGCCAGCACTCTTACGGCTAGCGGGAAAAACGAGCAGTACTTC. Its protein is CASTLTASGKNEQYF.

This clone showed up many times. This rearrangement joins TRBV27 to TRBJ2-1; 9 bases match TRBD1. The CDR3 sequence is 16 residues long. Germline CDR1 and CDR2: MNHEY and SMNVEV (reference sequence). The J segment lost 6 bases and the V segment lost 5 bases, leaving 11 bases of the junction unmatched. The CDR3 DNA reads TGTGCCAGCAGTCGGGGATACGGGACAGGGAGCAATGAGCAGTTCTTC. This encodes CASSRGYGTGSNEQFF.

The chain is built from TRBV5-1 and TRBJ1-5; D remains ambiguous. There are 16 residues in the CDR3. Trimming took 3 bases from V and 0 from J, leaving 13 bases between them. CDR1 and CDR2 (germline): SGHRS, YFSETQ. The DNA for the CDR3 is TGCGCCAGCAGCTATCTCGGCCCCTATAGCAATCAGCCCCAGCATTTT. As protein: CASSYLGPYSNQPQHF.